A single T cell receptor beta chain is shown here with its context. These data are taken from a study of OX40 agonist ivuxolimab in advanced cancers. Clones were sequenced by immunoSEQ multiplex PCR, and TCRdb holds only the in-frame ones, with some missing. Here the sample spans fewer than 90,000 clones, 89% being singletons. This CDR3 has 14 residues. The TCR originated in an adult with an advanced solid tumor such as melanoma, head and neck, liver or kidney cancer. This chain links TRBV21-1 with TRBJ2-7; the D segment call TRBD1 is taken from the table without a DNA check. TRBV21-1 is a listed pseudogene. This specimen was CD4+ or CD8+ T cells sorted from blood, taken in a trial of the OX40 agonist ivuxolimab. CDR3 sequence: CASSKVDKTYEQYF. The CDR3 DNA sequence: TGTGCCAGCAGCAAAGTGGACAAAACCTACGAGCAGTACTTC.